The 22 T cell receptor beta chains presented below share a single source sample, sequenced in a study of shared clonotypes between healthy human individuals. TCRdb's table, derived via immunoSEQ multiplex PCR, lists solely in-frame clones and lacks some. The repertoire holds 2 million to 2.5 million clones, with roughly 90% as singletons. The sequencing sample was made of naive CD4+ T cells from PBMCs. Subset specified: CD45RA+ positively selected. These receptors were taken from a man aged 18 to 29 in good health. Some clones in this sample may be carry-over from other donors' samples.

This sequence joins TRBV7-3 and TRBJ1-2, with a possible D match to TRBD1 (6 bases). The germline V gene has CDR1 SGHTA and CDR2 FQGTGA. This CDR3 has 15 amino acids. V shed 0 bases and J shed 8 bases, with 16 bases lying between them. Here the CDR3 reads CASSLTSAGAGGYTF. DNA for the CDR3: TGTGCCAGCAGCTTAACTTCGGCGGGGGCGGGCGGCTACACCTTC.

This clone was seen a handful of times. The same CDR3 arises from other DNA sequences in this sample as well. The chain uses TRBV28 and TRBJ1-1; D unclear. This CDR3 is built from 12 residues. Germline V gene sequence: CDR1 MDHEN, CDR2 SYDVKM. The V end was cut by 1 base, the J end by 4 bases, with 4 bases between. The CDR3 loop reads CASSLSVTEAFF. In DNA, the CDR3 is TGTGCCAGCAGTTTATCCGTCACTGAAGCTTTCTTT.

The chain uses TRBV7-2 and TRBJ1-1; D call uncertain. Looked up from germline, CDR1 is SGHTA and CDR2 is FQGNSA. The CDR3 runs 14 residues. Trimming shortened V by 5 bases and J by 1 base, and 11 bases separated the two germline ends. The CDR3 protein is CASSQAWENTEAFF. The CDR3, as DNA: TGTGCCAGCAGCCAAGCTTGGGAGAACACTGAAGCTTTCTTT.

The V and J genes are TRBV4-2 and TRBJ1-1; TRBD1 matches 9 bases. The CDR3 runs to 16 residues. Looked up from germline, CDR1 is LGHNA and CDR2 is YNFKEQ. V was pared by 4 bases and J by 5 bases, with 11 bases of the junction left unmatched. This CDR3 reads CASSLTGGARWTEAFF. For the CDR3, the DNA is TGTGCCAGCAGCCTAACAGGGGGCGCGCGATGGACTGAAGCTTTCTTT.

The V gene is TRBV28, the J gene TRBJ2-7, with a possible D match to TRBD1 (6 bases). Germline CDR1 MDHEN, CDR2 SYDVKM. The CDR3 runs to 16 residues. V lost 5 bases and J 0 bases, leaving 17 bases between the germline ends. The CDR3 spells CASSGDTKYSSYEQYF. The DNA for the CDR3 is TGTGCCAGCAGTGGGGACACCAAATATAGCTCCTACGAGCAGTACTTC.

This chain connects TRBV5-1 to TRBJ1-1, with D hard to call. Germline CDR1 and CDR2: SGHRS and YFSETQ. V lost 4 bases and J lost 1, with 11 bases in between. The CDR3 runs to 14 residues. CDR3 amino acids: CASSPGLGNTEAFF. CDR3 DNA sequence: TGCGCCAGCAGCCCAGGACTTGGGAACACTGAAGCTTTCTTT.

This chain links TRBV11-2 with TRBJ2-1; 9 nucleotides match TRBD2. The germline CDR1 and CDR2 sequences are SGHAT and FQNNGV. The CDR3 is 15 amino acids. The V gene end was trimmed by 4 bases and the J gene end by 6 bases; junction bases not matched to a gene: 7. CDR3 in DNA: TGTGCCAGCAGCTGGCTAGCGGGGACGCGCAATGAGCAGTTCTTC. The encoded protein is CASSWLAGTRNEQFF.

V is TRBV28 and J is TRBJ1-1; possibly TRBD1 for D (6 bases). CDR3 length: 15 residues. Between the trimmed V and J ends, which lost 6 bases and 0 bases, there was a span of 14 bases. Germline values: CDR1 MDHEN, CDR2 SYDVKM. CDR3 sequence reads: CASRMRQALNTEAFF. In DNA, the CDR3 is TGTGCCAGCAGAATGAGACAGGCCCTGAACACTGAAGCTTTCTTT. The entire variable domain, with the rest obtained from reference TRBV28 and TRBJ1-1, is as follows: DVKVTQSSRYLVKRTGEKVFLECVQDMDHENMFWYRQDPGLGLRLIYFSYDVKMKEKGDIPEGYSVSREKKERFSLILESASTNQTSMYLCASRMRQALNTEAFFGQGTRLTVV.

The gene calls are TRBV6-1 and TRBJ1-2; D is uncertain. Germline assignment: CDR1 MNHNS and CDR2 SASEGT. The CDR3 extends over 14 amino acids. With 1 base removed from V and 7 bases from J, the gap between germline ends came to 13 bases. Here the CDR3 reads CASSEGPELRGYTF. The CDR3 DNA sequence: TGTGCCAGCAGTGAAGGCCCGGAGTTGCGTGGCTACACCTTC.

The rearrangement joins TRBV11-2 to TRBJ1-3; 7 nucleotides match TRBD1. CDR1 SGHAT and CDR2 FQNNGV come from the germline V gene. V trimming: 5 bases; J trimming: 3 bases; junction bases outside the gene matches: 4. The CDR3 sequence is 14 residues long. The CDR3 nucleotides are TGTGCCAGCAGCCGACAGGGTCGTGGAAACACCATATATTTT. This sequence encodes CASSRQGRGNTIYF.

Here the CDR3 reads CASSLAPGGQTEAFF. CDR3 sequence (DNA): TGCGCCAGCAGCTTGGCCCCGGGGGGGCAAACTGAAGCTTTCTTT. The V and J genes are TRBV5-1 and TRBJ1-1, with D possibly TRBD1 on 6 matching bases. The ends were cut back, 0 bases at V and 5 bases at J, with 14 bases in the middle. Germline lookup yields CDR1 SGHRS and CDR2 YFSETQ. The CDR3 is made up of 15 amino acids.

To note about this clone: Germline and junction disagree at one end, which may indicate a read error. The chain links TRBV20-1 to TRBJ2-7; D uncertain. Germline lookup yields CDR1 DFQATT and CDR2 SNEGSKA (reference sequence). This CDR3 is 11 amino acids long. The CDR3 sequence is CSASRLEHENF. DNA of the CDR3: TGCAGTGCTAGTCGATTGGAACATGAGAACTTC.

The chain uses TRBV5-1 and TRBJ2-7, with TRBD2 identical over 9 bases. Germline V gene sequence: CDR1 SGHRS, CDR2 YFSETQ. This CDR3 region has 15 residues. V lost 4 bases, J lost 2 bases, and 7 bases stayed unmatched. CDR3 in DNA: TGCGCCAGCAGCCCTGGCGGGGGGGCCCCCTACGAGCAGTACTTC. This gives the protein CASSPGGGAPYEQYF.

Details on this clone: At the DNA level, this CDR3 is encoded by other sequences in the same sample as well. CDR3 nucleotide sequence: TGTGCCAGCAGTTACGGGGGCGCGAACACTGAAGCTTTCTTT. Translation gives CASSYGGANTEAFF. The rearrangement joins TRBV6-5 to TRBJ1-1, with D maybe TRBD1 (6 bases). Germline V gene lookup returns CDR1 MNHEY and CDR2 SVGAGI. The ends were cut back, 2 bases at V and 1 base at J, with 8 bases in the middle. The CDR3 covers 14 residues.

This clone was observed once. Within the sample, other DNA sequences also encode this same CDR3. The V call is TRBV19, the J call TRBJ2-7, with 10 bases matching TRBD1. The V and J ends lost 5 bases and 4 bases, in that order; junction bases with no gene match: 5. Germline V lookup: CDR1 LNHDA, CDR2 SQIVND (reference sequence). This CDR3 is 14 amino acids long. Written as DNA, the CDR3 is TGTGCCAGTAGTCCCGGACAGGGGGTTTACGAGCAGTACTTC. It codes for CASSPGQGVYEQYF.

The chain has TRBV7-2 and TRBJ2-1, with a weak D call TRBD1 (6 bases). The V gene lost 5 bases and the J gene lost 0 bases, with 11 bases spanning the gap. The V gene's germline CDR1 is SGHTA and CDR2 FQGNSA. This CDR3 has 15 amino acids. The CDR3 region has the DNA TGTGCCAGCAGCCCGGAACAGGGCTCCTACAATGAGCAGTTCTTC. Protein sequence: CASSPEQGSYNEQFF.

This clone came up once. The chain combines TRBV7-9 with TRBJ2-1, with TRBD2 identical over 7 bases. Losses at the gene ends were 1 base for V and 0 bases for J; bases not matched to a gene: 6. There are 17 residues in the CDR3. CDR1 is SEHNR, CDR2 FQNEAQ, per germline (reference sequence). The CDR3 here is CASSLGRERGSYNEQFF. CDR3 nucleotide sequence: TGTGCCAGCAGCTTAGGAAGGGAGCGGGGCTCCTACAATGAGCAGTTCTTC. Full variable domain (missing parts from reference TRBV7-9 and TRBJ2-1): DTGVSQNPRHKITKRGQNVTFRCDPISEHNRLYWYRQTLGQGPEFLTYFQNEAQLEKSRLLSDRFSAERPKGSFSTLEIQRTEQGDSAMYLCASSLGRERGSYNEQFFGPGTRLTVL.

This chain connects TRBV28 to TRBJ2-7; 7 positions agree with TRBD1. The CDR3 is 17 amino acids. V trimming: 6 bases; J trimming: 0 bases; junction bases outside the gene matches: 14. CDR1 and CDR2 (germline): MDHEN, SYDVKM. CDR3 protein: CASSSNPGAGGSYEQYF. Written as DNA, the CDR3 is TGTGCCAGCAGCTCCAACCCTGGGGCAGGGGGCTCCTACGAGCAGTACTTC. The variable domain in full, completed from reference TRBV28 and TRBJ2-7, reads DVKVTQSSRYLVKRTGEKVFLECVQDMDHENMFWYRQDPGLGLRLIYFSYDVKMKEKGDIPEGYSVSREKKERFSLILESASTNQTSMYLCASSSNPGAGGSYEQYFGPGTRLTVT.

This sequence joins TRBV10-3 and TRBJ1-2, with TRBD1 matching over 8 bases. This CDR3 contains 16 residues. CDR1 ENHRY and CDR2 SYGVKD come from the germline V gene. With V trimmed by 0 bases and J by 2 bases, 5 bases remained unmatched. CDR3 protein: CAISESRQGRNYGYTF. In DNA form, the CDR3 reads TGTGCCATCAGTGAGTCTCGACAGGGGAGAAACTATGGCTACACCTTC.

The rearrangement links TRBV4-3 to TRBJ2-2; tentatively, D is TRBD1 or TRBD2 (5 bases each). This CDR3 has 18 residues. The V gene's germline CDR1 is LGHNA and CDR2 YSLEER. Trimming shortened V by 0 bases and J by 6 bases, and 20 bases separated the two germline ends. The CDR3 spells CASSQDWLRESGAGELFF. CDR3 nucleotides: TGCGCCAGCAGCCAAGATTGGCTCAGGGAGAGTGGGGCCGGGGAGCTGTTTTTT.

The table lists this clone with a few counts. The chain joins TRBV27 to TRBJ1-2; perhaps TRBD1 as D (6 bases). Germline CDR1 reads MNHEY; CDR2 reads SMNVEV (reference sequence). With 6 bases removed from V and 1 base from J, the gap between germline ends came to 24 bases. This CDR3 contains 18 residues. CDR3 residues: CASSLSVSSNRVNYGYTF. The CDR3 region has the DNA TGTGCCAGCAGCCTCTCGGTCAGCAGTAACAGGGTTAACTATGGCTACACCTTC.

This chain joins TRBV2 and TRBJ1-2, with D perhaps matching TRBD1 (6 bases). The CDR3 is made up of 15 amino acids. Germline CDR1 and CDR2: SNHLY and FYNNEI. V was clipped by 5 bases and J by 2 bases, with 15 bases between them. The CDR3 DNA follows: TGTGCCAGCAGTAAGGGGGGAGCCGCCAACTATGGCTACACCTTC. Protein: CASSKGGAANYGYTF.